These 10 T cell receptor beta chains came from one sample sequenced in a study of post-analysis software for immune sequencing data. Incorporated into the TCR beta cDNA libraries were unique molecular identifiers, which served to reduce PCR and sequencing biases. In TCRdb, the PCR reads were re-called with MiXCR into one record per CDR3 protein. The table includes fewer than 900,000 distinct CDR3 sequences, just over 45% detected once. Their target antigens are unknown. Findings and limits, study-wide: Patients had higher frequencies than controls of about 5 TRBV segments, including TRBV5-6, TRBV5-1 and TRBV20-1.

Sequencing was carried out using blood. Source of these receptors: a girl aged 10 to 17 with multiple sclerosis.

The table lists this clonotype with many counts. V usage is TRBV7-8 and J usage is TRBJ2-5; D gene uncertain. The CDR3 runs 13 residues. Germline-derived CDR1 and CDR2 are SGHVS and FQNEAQ. V was trimmed by 0 bases and J by 2 bases, leaving 4 bases between them. The CDR3 sequence: CASSLALQETQYF. In nucleotides, the CDR3 is TGTGCCAGCAGCTTAGCCCTTCAAGAGACCCAGTACTTC.

This clonotype was seen only a few times. This chain links TRBV4-2 with TRBJ1-2; 7 positions agree with TRBD1. This CDR3 has 16 amino acids. Germline CDR1 reads LGHNA; CDR2 reads YNFKEQ. The J segment lost 2 bases and the V segment lost 3 bases, leaving 9 bases of the junction unmatched. This CDR3 reads CASSQGRTGLNYGYTF. The CDR3 DNA is TGTGCCAGCAGCCAGGGAAGGACAGGATTGAACTATGGCTACACCTTC.

This chain uses TRBV7-2 with TRBJ1-1, with D unclear. CDR1 is SGHTA, CDR2 FQGNSA, per germline. Between the trimmed V and J ends, which lost 4 bases and 8 bases, there was a span of 8 bases. This CDR3 has 11 residues. In nucleotides, the CDR3 is TGTGCCAGCAGCTACCGGGGAGAAGCTTTCTTT. Translating it yields CASSYRGEAFF.

V gene TRBV4-3 combines with J gene TRBJ1-5, with D possibly TRBD1 on 6 matching bases. There are 16 residues in the CDR3. Trimming stripped 0 bases from V and 6 bases from J, with 15 bases between. CDR1 is LGHNA and CDR2 is YSLEER in the germline V gene. For the CDR3, the DNA is TGCGCCAGCAGCCAAGAAATCTCAGGGGAATCTCAGCCCCAGCATTTT. It codes for CASSQEISGESQPQHF.

J is TRBJ1-1 and V is TRBV29-1, with D possibly being TRBD1 (5 bases). The V and J ends lost 5 bases and 0 bases respectively, with 13 bases between them. This CDR3 has 14 amino acids. Germline V gene lookup returns CDR1 SQVTM and CDR2 ANQGSEA. The DNA of the CDR3 is TGCAGCGTTACGCAGGGCCACATGAACACTGAAGCTTTCTTT. It codes for CSVTQGHMNTEAFF.

The J gene is TRBJ2-5, the V gene TRBV7-2; 9 positions agree with TRBD1. CDR3 length: 19 residues. The J segment lost 1 base and the V segment lost 5 bases, leaving 17 bases of the junction unmatched. Germline V CDR1 and CDR2: SGHTA, FQGNSA. CDR3: CASSLPGQGTRVAQETQYF. The DNA of the CDR3 is TGTGCCAGCAGCCTACCGGGACAGGGTACCAGAGTTGCCCAAGAGACCCAGTACTTC.

This chain links TRBV7-2 with TRBJ2-7; the D gene is possibly TRBD2 (5 bases). The CDR3 contains 13 residues. The V end lost 5 bases, the J end lost 4 bases, and 12 bases lay between the germline ends. Germline lookup yields CDR1 SGHTA and CDR2 FQGNSA. The CDR3 DNA follows: TGTGCCAGCAGCCCTCCTGAGGGATACGAGCAGTACTTC. It codes for CASSPPEGYEQYF.

J is TRBJ2-1 and V is TRBV6-4, with 8 bases aligning to TRBD2. The V gene end was trimmed by 0 bases and the J gene end by 7 bases; junction bases not matched to a gene: 5. The CDR3 totals 15 residues. The germline gives CDR1 MRHNA, CDR2 SNTAGT. In DNA, the CDR3 is TGTGCCAGCAGTGACTCGGTAGCGGGAACTAATGAGCAGTTCTTC. Protein sequence: CASSDSVAGTNEQFF.

This clonotype showed up just a few times. The chain combines TRBV3-1 with TRBJ1-5; no clear D. The CDR3 has 15 residues. Germline CDR1 LGHDT, CDR2 YNNKEL (reference sequence). Trimming took off 0 bases at V and 8 bases at J, with 14 bases between the two ends. The CDR3 here is CASSQDGPLSEPQHF. The CDR3 DNA sequence: TGTGCCAGCAGCCAAGACGGGCCGTTAAGTGAGCCCCAGCATTTT.

The J gene is TRBJ1-2, the V gene TRBV7-2; perhaps TRBD1 as D (5 bases). The germline V and J ends were trimmed by 2 bases and 3 bases, with 10 bases remaining between them. Germline CDR1 reads SGHTA; CDR2 reads FQGNSA. This CDR3 comprises 14 residues. The CDR3 DNA follows: TGTGCCAGCAGCTTATGGGGCAGATACTATGGCTACACCTTC. Translating gives CASSLWGRYYGYTF.